The 16 T cell receptor beta chains presented below share a single source sample, sequenced in a study of CD8 T cells in Susac syndrome. RNA, at about 0.5 to 1 ug, was reverse transcribed with random hexamers. TCRdb ran MiXCR on the immunoSEQ multiplex PCR reads and lists one entry per CDR3 protein. The data hold about 100,000 distinct CDR3 sequences, with 95% observed a single time. Sequencing was performed on CD8+ T cells from PBMCs. The receptors were gathered from a human donor with Susac syndrome.

V usage is TRBV7-3 and J usage is TRBJ2-1; the D gene could be TRBD1 or TRBD2 (5 bases each). CDR1 and CDR2 from the germline V gene are SGHTA and FQGTGA. The CDR3 totals 15 residues. V was cut by 5 bases and J by 2 bases, with 13 bases left in between. The CDR3 region is CASSMGRLTYNEQFF. CDR3 DNA: TGTGCCAGCAGCATGGGACGCCTAACCTACAATGAGCAGTTCTTC.

The chain combines TRBV2 with TRBJ1-2; 8 bases are a match to TRBD1. V lost 6 bases, J lost 10 bases, and 7 bases stayed unmatched. The CDR3 consists of 12 residues. CDR1 SNHLY and CDR2 FYNNEI come from the germline V gene. For the CDR3, the DNA is TGTGCCAGCAGGGAGACAGGGGTCGACTACACCTTC. It yields the protein CASRETGVDYTF.

This clonotype was found once. V is TRBV9 and J is TRBJ2-1; unclear D gene. V lost 3 bases to trimming and J lost 8 bases, with 9 bases between them. The CDR3 runs 12 residues. Per the germline V gene, CDR1 is SGDLS and CDR2 is YYNGEE. CDR3 in amino acids: CASSEGRHEQFF. In DNA, the CDR3 is TGTGCCAGCAGCGAGGGTCGCCATGAGCAGTTCTTC. Variable domain in full (rest from reference TRBV9 and TRBJ2-1): DSGVTQTPKHLITATGQRVTLRCSPRSGDLSVYWYQQSLDQGLQFLIQYYNGEERAKGNILERFSAQQFPDLHSELNLSSLELGDSALYFCASSEGRHEQFFGPGTRLTVL.

The J gene is TRBJ2-6, the V gene TRBV6-4, with 9 bases matching TRBD1. The ends lost 6 bases at V and 4 bases at J; junction bases unmatched: 7. The length of the CDR3 is 16 residues. Per germline, CDR1 MRHNA and CDR2 SNTAGT. The CDR3 loop is CASSPGTGSGANVLTF. CDR3 in DNA: TGTGCCAGCAGCCCCGGGACAGGGTCCGGGGCCAACGTCCTGACTTTC.

The genes are TRBV9 and TRBJ2-7, with D possibly being TRBD1 or TRBD2 (7 bases each). The length of the CDR3 is 12 residues. V lost 4 bases to trimming and J lost 9 bases, with 14 bases between them. From germline, CDR1 is SGDLS and CDR2 YYNGEE. In DNA, the CDR3 is TGTGCCAGCAGCCCAGGGGGGGAAGCGCAGTACTTC. Translation: CASSPGGEAQYF.

This chain links TRBV6-5 with TRBJ1-1; the match to TRBD1 covers 7 bases. CDR3 size: 14 residues. Germline trimming cut 1 base from V and 5 bases from J; bases unmatched to any gene: 4. Per the germline V gene, CDR1 is MNHEY and CDR2 is SVGAGI. Here the CDR3 reads CASSYYRGITEAFF. CDR3 DNA: TGTGCCAGCAGTTACTACAGGGGAATTACTGAAGCTTTCTTT.

The CDR3 nucleotides are TGTGCCAGCAGCGCCGGGGGGGCAGATACGCAGTATTTT. This translates into CASSAGGADTQYF. V is TRBV7-3 and J is TRBJ2-3, with 8 bases that match TRBD2. V shed 5 bases, J shed 4 bases, and the junction held 2 bases outside the gene matches. The CDR3 is 13 residues long. Per germline, CDR1 SGHTA and CDR2 FQGTGA.

The chain carries TRBV13 and TRBJ2-1; the D is unclear. V was trimmed by 2 bases and J by 8 bases, leaving 7 bases between them. The CDR3 loop spans 12 amino acids. Germline V gives CDR1 PRHDT, CDR2 FYEKMQ (reference sequence). The CDR3 DNA sequence: TGTGCCAGCAGCTTACGGAACGATGAGCAGTTCTTC. Translating it yields CASSLRNDEQFF.

The gene calls are TRBV29-1 and TRBJ2-5; 7 bases map to TRBD2. CDR1 SQVTM and CDR2 ANQGSEA come from the germline V gene. Germline trimming cut 5 bases from V and 5 bases from J; bases unmatched to any gene: 8. The length of the CDR3 is 13 residues. CDR3: CSVREARSETQYF. The CDR3 bases are TGCAGCGTTCGGGAGGCACGTTCGGAGACCCAGTACTTC.

The chain combines TRBV6-2 or TRBV6-3 with TRBJ1-5; 8 bases are a match to TRBD1. Trimming cost V 6 bases and J 4 bases; bases outside gene matches: 8. The CDR3 covers 15 residues. CDR1 MNHEY and CDR2 SVGEGT come from the germline V gene. CDR3 residues: CASSPGQGRNQPQHF. The CDR3 nucleotides read TGTGCCAGCAGCCCCGGACAGGGAAGGAATCAGCCCCAGCATTTT.

V gene TRBV9 combines with J gene TRBJ2-7, with 8 bases that match TRBD2. Germline-derived CDR1 and CDR2 are SGDLS and YYNGEE. The CDR3 sequence is 15 residues long. The V gene end was trimmed by 0 bases and the J gene end by 0 bases; junction bases not matched to a gene: 2. The CDR3 nucleotides are TGTGCCAGCAGCGTAGGAGCGGGGGCCTCCTACGAGCAGTACTTC. This gives the protein CASSVGAGASYEQYF.

The V gene is TRBV12-3 or TRBV12-4, the J gene TRBJ2-5; TRBD2 might be the D (6 bases). The CDR3 extends over 15 amino acids. The V and J ends lost 3 bases and 0 bases respectively, with 11 bases between them. The CDR3 DNA reads as TGTGCCAGCAGTTTCGGCGGGGAGAACCAAGAGACCCAGTACTTC. Protein product: CASSFGGENQETQYF.

The chain carries TRBV6-5 and TRBJ1-1; 7 nucleotides line up with TRBD1. V was pared by 6 bases and J by 7 bases, with 2 bases of the junction left unmatched. From germline, CDR1 is MNHEY and CDR2 SVGAGI. The CDR3 spans 11 residues. This chain's CDR3 is CASRSGGEAFF. The CDR3 nucleotides read TGTGCCAGCAGATCAGGGGGTGAAGCTTTCTTT.

The chain couples TRBV3-1 to TRBJ2-2, with D tentatively TRBD1 (8 bases). The CDR3 extends over 16 amino acids. Germline CDR1 reads LGHDT; CDR2 reads YNNKEL (reference sequence). V lost 5 bases, J lost 4 bases, and 17 bases lay in between. The CDR3 coding sequence is TGTGCCAGCAGCAACACAGGGGGAGGGGGCACCGGGGAGCTGTTTTTT. The encoded protein is CASSNTGGGGTGELFF.

This chain connects TRBV28 to TRBJ1-3; 7 bases line up with TRBD1. This CDR3 is built from 14 residues. V dropped 6 bases and J dropped 0; count of bases not matched to a gene: 2. CDR1 and CDR2 from the germline V gene are MDHEN and SYDVKM. The chain's CDR3 is CASRDRLSGNTIYF. The CDR3 nucleotides read TGTGCCAGCAGGGACAGGCTCTCTGGAAACACCATATATTTT. Full variable domain (missing parts from reference TRBV28 and TRBJ1-3): DVKVTQSSRYLVKRTGEKVFLECVQDMDHENMFWYRQDPGLGLRLIYFSYDVKMKEKGDIPEGYSVSREKKERFSLILESASTNQTSMYLCASRDRLSGNTIYFGEGSWLTVV.

The V call is TRBV27, the J call TRBJ2-7; no clear D. The CDR3 spans 15 residues. Germline CDR1 and CDR2: MNHEY and SMNVEV (reference sequence). Trimming left V 6 bases short and J 5 bases short, with 20 bases between. The chain's CDR3 is CASRDPGEGLHEQYF. CDR3 nucleotide sequence: TGTGCCAGCAGGGATCCAGGTGAAGGCCTTCACGAGCAGTACTTC.